This section outlines one T cell receptor beta chain sequence together with its context. Its antigen remains unknown. This specimen comes from a study of blood T cells in healthy people across ages. Turning to the study itself: The template switching approach captured approximately one barcoded beta molecule for every two T cells. General study points: In older individuals, TCR beta diversity per million T cells was lower, falling roughly linearly with age.

Germline CDR1 and CDR2: SEHNR and FQNEAQ (reference sequence). The CDR3 contains 16 residues. Primed by a sample-barcoded 5' primer and a J-beta primer mix, a second PCR proceeded for about 7 to 11 cycles. TCRdb recomputed calls from the 5' RACE reads with MiXCR, one row per CDR3 protein. The data contain over 700,000 distinct CDR3 sequences, about 53% of them singletons. The authors extracted at least 5 micrograms of total RNA per sample. Sequencing was performed on blood. The sequence was collected from an older man in good health. The rearrangement links TRBV7-9 to TRBJ2-5; 8 bases agree with TRBD1. Matching the DNA end better, TRBJ2-7 makes the J call doubtful. CDR3 residues: CASSRGPRQGRYEQYF. CDR3 in DNA: TGTGCCAGCAGCCGAGGGCCCAGACAGGGGAGGTACGAGCAGTACTTC.